This TCR beta chain was sequenced during a study of beta chain features in type 1 diabetes. Overall study findings and caveats: Patients' naive, central memory and regulatory TCRB repertoires appeared more alike than those of healthy donors. Shortening of TCRB CDR3s, moderate but significant, appeared in all four CD4+ subsets of Type 1 diabetes patients.

The CDR3 extends over 15 amino acids. Germline CDR1 reads MNHNS; CDR2 reads SASEGT. This clone turned up a few times. The target antigen is unknown. The whole isolated RNA underwent reverse transcription, so sequencing captured expressed TCRB transcripts. Clones were read by immunoSEQ multiplex PCR, and TCRdb kept only the in-frame ones, dropping some. The profile shows approximately 57,000 clones, about 47% of them singletons. The J gene is TRBJ1-1, the V gene TRBV6-1; maybe TRBD1 (6 bases). The sample was Tregs from blood. This TCR came from a woman in her thirties or forties with type 1 diabetes. Here the CDR3 DNA reads TGTGCAGTCGCGGGCGCGGGGGCGCAGGACACTGAAGCTTTCTTT. This gives the protein CAVAGAGAQDTEAFF.